This T cell receptor beta chain was captured by sequencing in a study of shared clonotypes between healthy human individuals. The assay was immunoSEQ multiplex PCR, and TCRdb's table has in-frame clones only and misses some. Of about 2 million clones detected, approximately 94% appear once; the ten largest clones hold 0.95% to 1.5%. CD8 cells regarded as naive lacked CD45RO, were positively chosen for CCR7, and omitted terminally differentiated effector memory CD45RA+ cells. This TCR was recovered from a young man in good health. The specimen sequenced was naive CD8+ T cells sorted from blood.

For the CDR3, the DNA is TGTGCCAGCAGCAGGACAGGGGGCGGAAACACTGAAGCTTTCTTT. Amino acid sequence: CASSRTGGGNTEAFF. The J gene is TRBJ1-1, the V gene TRBV25-1; 11 positions agree with TRBD1. Germline CDR1 MGHDK, CDR2 SYGVNS. V dropped 6 bases and J dropped 2; count of bases not matched to a gene: 5. The CDR3 contains 15 residues. Variable domain in full (rest from reference TRBV25-1 and TRBJ1-1): EADIYQTPRYLVIGTGKKITLECSQTMGHDKMYWYQQDPGMELHLIHYSYGVNSTEKGDLSSESTVSRIRTEHFPLTLESARPSHTSQYLCASSRTGGGNTEAFFGQGTRLTVV.